Shown below are 15 T cell receptor beta chains from a single sample sequenced in a study of regulatory T cells in long-lasting Graves disease. Time point meaning: newly diagnosed GD, antithyroid drugs for less than 3 months. The TCR library was made from RNA that had been extracted from PBMCs in TRIzol. The TCR beta library used iRepertoire HTBI primers with Arm-PCR amplification of CDR3. Via MiXCR, TCRdb re-called the multiplex PCR reads, giving one row per CDR3 protein. The sample lists 530,000 or so distinct CDR3 sequences, roughly 16% occurring once. A further study also used this sample, focusing on T cells in Graves' hyperthyroidism and ophthalmopathy.

The material was peripheral blood mononuclear cells (PBMCs), obtained at new diagnosis, from a patient treated with antithyroid drugs. The source is a man aged 18 to 29 with Graves disease.

For this clonotype: At one end, the junction sequence differs from germline, possibly due to a read error. The chain combines TRBV13 with TRBJ1-1, with 10 nucleotides matching TRBD1. Germline CDR1 reads PRHDT; CDR2 reads FYEKMQ (reference sequence). This CDR3 is built from 16 residues. Here the CDR3 DNA reads TGTGCCTGCAGCGACCGGGACAGGGGATTGAACACTGAAGCTTTCTTT. Its translation is CACSDRDRGLNTEAFF. The full variable domain, with the rest looked up from reference TRBV13 and TRBJ1-1, is AAGVIQSPRHLIKEKRETATLKCYPIPRHDTVYWYQQGPGQDPQFLISFYEKMQSDKGSIPDRFSAQQFSDYHSELNMSSLELGDSALYFCACSDRDRGLNTEAFFGQGTRLTVV.

This clonotype came up a few times. The V call is TRBV20-1, the J call TRBJ2-7, with 7 bases fitting TRBD2. The CDR3 totals 17 residues. The V gene's germline CDR1 is DFQATT and CDR2 SNEGSKA (reference sequence). J lost 1 base, V lost 2 bases, and 14 bases had no gene match. The CDR3 protein is CSARPMRSSGISYEQYF. CDR3 DNA: TGCAGTGCTAGACCCATGCGGTCGAGCGGGATATCCTACGAGCAGTACTTC.

The chain couples TRBV5-1 to TRBJ1-1, with 8 bases lining up with TRBD1. The V and J ends lost 0 bases and 0 bases, in that order; junction bases with no gene match: 25. This CDR3 has 23 residues. Germline values: CDR1 SGHRS, CDR2 YFSETQ. The chain's CDR3 is CASSLGKEPSTGVKRLLNTEAFF. The CDR3 DNA follows: TGCGCCAGCAGCTTGGGTAAGGAACCGTCGACAGGGGTCAAAAGACTACTGAACACTGAAGCTTTCTTT.

The chain carries TRBV19 and TRBJ1-2, with 12 positions matching TRBD1. Losses at the gene ends were 6 bases for V and 4 bases for J; bases not matched to a gene: 9. Per the germline V gene, CDR1 is LNHDA and CDR2 is SQIVND (reference sequence). The CDR3 is made up of 16 amino acids. The CDR3 nucleotides are TGTGCCAGTAGCTCTCCGGGACAGGGGGCAGTCTATGGCTACACCTTC. The encoded protein is CASSSPGQGAVYGYTF.

The chain employs TRBV28 and TRBJ2-5; TRBD2 agrees at 9 bases. Looked up from germline, CDR1 is MDHEN and CDR2 is SYDVKM. The V and J ends lost 4 bases and 5 bases, in that order; junction bases with no gene match: 5. The CDR3 totals 14 residues. The CDR3 reads CASSSWAGGETQYF. Here the CDR3 DNA reads TGTGCCAGCAGTTCTTGGGCGGGGGGGGAGACCCAGTACTTC.

This clonotype was seen ten or more times. This rearrangement joins TRBV30 to TRBJ1-1, with D possibly being TRBD1 (5 bases). Trimming took off 1 base at V and 12 bases at J, with 15 bases between the two ends. This CDR3 has 12 residues. Per the germline V gene, CDR1 is GTSNPN and CDR2 is SVGIG (reference sequence). The CDR3 sequence: CAWSGEAGHTFF. The CDR3 coding sequence is TGTGCCTGGAGTGGGGAGGCAGGGCATACTTTCTTT.

The chain carries TRBV6-5 and TRBJ1-5, with D unclear. CDR3 length equals 15 residues. V was shortened by 2 bases and J by 2 bases, with 10 bases between the two germline ends. Germline lookup yields CDR1 MNHEY and CDR2 SVGAGI. The CDR3 loop is CASSYEGRGNQPQHF. The CDR3 DNA follows: TGTGCCAGCAGTTACGAGGGTAGGGGCAATCAGCCCCAGCATTTT.

This clonotype appeared a few times. The chain carries TRBV9 and TRBJ2-3; 9 nucleotides align to TRBD2. The CDR3 is 16 residues long. Per germline, CDR1 SGDLS and CDR2 YYNGEE. V lost 4 bases, J lost 6 bases, and 12 bases stayed unmatched. CDR3 nucleotides: TGTGCCAGCAGCATAACCCCGGGACTAGCATCTGATACGCAGTATTTT. This translates into CASSITPGLASDTQYF.

This clonotype was seen more than once but under ten times. The rearrangement joins TRBV6-4 to TRBJ2-7; TRBD2 matches 12 bases. Germline CDR1 reads MRHNA; CDR2 reads SNTAGT. CDR3 size: 16 residues. V lost 7 bases, J lost 1 base, and 8 bases stayed unmatched. The CDR3 reads CASTLRLAGESYEQYF. As DNA, the CDR3 is TGTGCCAGCACGCTCAGACTAGCGGGAGAGTCCTACGAGCAGTACTTC.

The sample holds a few counts of this clonotype. This chain uses TRBV16 with TRBJ1-1; D ambiguous. This CDR3 comprises 16 residues. V dropped 1 base and J dropped 4 bases, with 16 bases sitting between them. Germline-derived CDR1 and CDR2 are KGHSY and FQNENV. This CDR3 is CASSQFIGGRGTEAFF. CDR3 DNA: TGTGCCAGCAGCCAATTCATAGGAGGGCGAGGCACTGAAGCTTTCTTT.

This clonotype has at least ten counts. The chain joins TRBV28 to TRBJ2-7, with 9 bases aligning to TRBD1. Germline assignment: CDR1 MDHEN and CDR2 SYDVKM. The CDR3 is 17 amino acids. V shed 5 bases and J 0 bases; nucleotides not matched to a gene: 11. CDR3 protein: CASSPEPRDRDSYEQYF. DNA of the CDR3: TGTGCCAGCAGTCCCGAGCCCCGGGACAGGGACTCCTACGAGCAGTACTTC.

Many counts were recorded for this clonotype. CDR3 sequence (DNA): TGTGCCAGCAGTTGGGGGACGGGGACCTACGAGCAGTACTTC. Its translation: CASSWGTGTYEQYF. J is TRBJ2-7 and V is TRBV27; D is perhaps TRBD1 or TRBD2 (5 bases each). Germline CDR1 MNHEY, CDR2 SMNVEV (reference sequence). The CDR3 length is 14 residues. Trimming removed 4 bases from V and 2 bases from J, with 12 bases in between.

This clonotype was observed at least ten times. V gene TRBV18 combines with J gene TRBJ2-1, with 9 positions matching TRBD1. Germline loops: CDR1 KGHSH, CDR2 LQKENI. J lost 2 bases, V lost 8 bases, and 7 bases had no gene match. The CDR3 sequence is 15 residues long. CDR3 in DNA: TGTGCCAGCAGCTCCGGGACAGGGACCTACAATGAGCAGTTCTTC. Translating gives CASSSGTGTYNEQFF.

V gene TRBV5-1 combines with J gene TRBJ2-7; D gene ambiguous. Trimming stripped 1 base from V and 4 bases from J, with 15 bases between. Germline V gene lookup returns CDR1 SGHRS and CDR2 YFSETQ. The CDR3 loop spans 15 amino acids. Written as DNA, the CDR3 is TGCGCCAGCAGCTTGTATTCGACAAGCTATTACGAGCAGTACTTC. As protein: CASSLYSTSYYEQYF.

The V call is TRBV28, the J call TRBJ2-1, with TRBD2 matching over 13 bases. CDR3 length equals 15 residues. V dropped 6 bases and J dropped 9; count of bases not matched to a gene: 8. Germline lookup yields CDR1 MDHEN and CDR2 SYDVKM. The chain's CDR3 is CASSLPLAGGTEQFF. CDR3 sequence (DNA): TGTGCCAGCAGCCTCCCACTAGCGGGAGGGACTGAGCAGTTCTTC.